Below, 20 T cell receptor beta chains from the same sample are listed, as sequenced in a study of OX40 agonist ivuxolimab in advanced cancers. Here immunoSEQ multiplex PCR was the method, and the copy in TCRdb shows in-frame clones only, minus some. The sample includes approximately 54,000 clones, about four fifths seen only once; the top ten take about 3%. The sample here was CD4+ or CD8+ T cells sorted from blood, taken in a trial of the OX40 agonist ivuxolimab. These receptors all come from an adult with an advanced solid tumor such as melanoma, head and neck, liver or kidney cancer.

CDR3 sequence (DNA): TGTGCCAGCAGCTTCCAGGGGGGTATGGAGACCCAGTACTTC. Its translation: CASSFQGGMETQYF. The chain carries TRBV7-2 and TRBJ2-5; D may be TRBD1 (7 bases). This CDR3 is 14 amino acids long. Germline CDR1 is SGHTA and CDR2 is FQGNSA. V was cut by 3 bases and J by 5 bases, with 13 bases left in between.

The count of this clone is one. The chain uses TRBV6-1 and TRBJ1-1, with 7 bases aligning to TRBD1. Germline values: CDR1 MNHNS, CDR2 SASEGT. Trimming cost V 4 bases and J 3 bases; bases outside gene matches: 5. This CDR3 has 14 amino acids. The CDR3 sequence is CASSAQGSDTEAFF. DNA of the CDR3: TGTGCCAGCAGTGCACAGGGGTCTGACACTGAAGCTTTCTTT.

The chain combines TRBV5-1 with TRBJ2-3; TRBD2 might be the D (6 bases). The CDR3 sequence is 16 residues long. Germline CDR1 SGHRS, CDR2 YFSETQ. V was pared by 8 bases and J by 2 bases, with 21 bases between. The chain's CDR3 is CASTPALRGLTDTQYF. CDR3 coding DNA: TGCGCCAGTACCCCCGCCCTGCGGGGCCTCACAGATACGCAGTATTTT.

The chain links TRBV5-6 to TRBJ2-7; weak D call: TRBD1 (6 bases). V lost 0 bases, J lost 6 bases, and 10 bases lay in between. The V gene's germline CDR1 is SGHDT and CDR2 YYEEEE. The CDR3 consists of 13 residues. The CDR3 DNA is TGTGCCAGCAGCTTGGCACAGGGTTCCGAGCAGTACTTC. As protein: CASSLAQGSEQYF.

The chain carries TRBV6-5 and TRBJ1-2; TRBD1 is a possible D gene (5 bases). Germline V CDR1 and CDR2: MNHEY, SVGAGI. CDR3 size: 14 residues. The V and J ends lost 4 bases and 4 bases respectively, with 13 bases between them. This CDR3 reads CASSWGTQTYGYTF. The CDR3, as DNA: TGTGCCAGCAGTTGGGGGACGCAGACCTATGGCTACACCTTC.

This clone was seen only once. The chain recombines TRBV5-1 with TRBJ2-3; weak D call: TRBD1 (6 bases). The CDR3 is 13 residues long. Germline V lookup: CDR1 SGHRS, CDR2 YFSETQ. The V and J ends lost 0 bases and 11 bases respectively, with 13 bases between them. The CDR3 nucleotides read TGCGCCAGCAGCTTGGGCCGGACAGAAGGGCAGTATTTT. This codes for CASSLGRTEGQYF. Complete variable domain (other parts from reference TRBV5-1 and TRBJ2-3): KAGVTQTPRYLIKTRGQQVTLSCSPISGHRSVSWYQQTPGQGLQFLFEYFSETQRNKGNFPGRFSGRQFSNSRSEMNVSTLELGDSALYLCASSLGRTEGQYFGPGTRLTVL.

The chain couples TRBV4-1 to TRBJ2-7; 9 bases line up with TRBD1. In germline, CDR1 is MGHRA, CDR2 YSYEKL. The junction had 9 bases not matched to a gene; V was cut back by 5 bases and J by 1 base. The CDR3 spans 16 residues. CDR3 DNA sequence: TGCGCCAGCAGCAAAGGGTTCGACAGGGGGTCCTACGAGCAGTACTTC. Protein product: CASSKGFDRGSYEQYF.

The rearrangement joins TRBV7-9 to TRBJ1-6, with 12 bases lining up with TRBD1. V gave up 0 bases and J gave up 7 bases; unmatched junction bases: 10. The CDR3 is 19 residues long. The V gene's germline CDR1 is SEHNR and CDR2 FQNEAQ (reference sequence). The CDR3 DNA reads as TGTGCCAGCAGCTTAGCGAGCCCCGGGACAGGGGGCGGAAATTCACCCCTCCACTTT. Its translation is CASSLASPGTGGGNSPLHF.

This clone was counted a few times. The chain is built from TRBV28 and TRBJ1-5, with TRBD1 matching 7 bases. Germline V gene sequence: CDR1 MDHEN, CDR2 SYDVKM. CDR3 length: 17 amino acids. The junction had 17 bases not matched to a gene; V was cut back by 5 bases and J by 7 bases. As DNA, the CDR3 is TGTGCCAGCAGTCCAAGTCAGGTGGGGACAGTGAGGCAGCCCCAGCATTTT. The encoded protein is CASSPSQVGTVRQPQHF.

V is TRBV11-3 and J is TRBJ1-1; D is unclear. This CDR3 is built from 13 residues. Per germline, CDR1 SGHNT and CDR2 YENEEA. Trimming stripped 8 bases from V and 5 bases from J, with 15 bases between. The CDR3 nucleotides read TGTGCCAGCGGAATGGAAGCGGGTACTGAAGCTTTCTTT. Residues: CASGMEAGTEAFF.

This sequence joins TRBV7-3 and TRBJ2-1; 10 nucleotides line up with TRBD2. Losses at the gene ends were 5 bases for V and 8 bases for J; bases not matched to a gene: 3. The V gene's germline CDR1 is SGHTA and CDR2 FQGTGA. The CDR3 contains 13 residues. CDR3 DNA sequence: TGTGCCAGCAGCAGCGGGGGGGCCCATGAGCAGTTCTTC. Translation: CASSSGGAHEQFF. Looking up the rest from reference TRBV7-3 and TRBJ2-1 gives the full variable domain: GAGVSQTPSNKVTEKGKYVELRCDPISGHTALYWYRQSLGQGPEFLIYFQGTGAADDSGLPNDRFFAVRPEGSVSTLKIQRTERGDSAVYLCASSSGGAHEQFFGPGTRLTVL.

The rearrangement uses TRBV2 and TRBJ2-5; TRBD2 matches at 8 bases. There are 15 residues in the CDR3. CDR1 and CDR2 (germline): SNHLY, FYNNEI. V trimming: 6 bases; J trimming: 5 bases; junction bases outside the gene matches: 11. CDR3: CASRPDRGGLETQYF. In DNA form, the CDR3 reads TGTGCCAGCAGGCCTGACCGGGGGGGCCTGGAGACCCAGTACTTC. Full variable domain (remainder filled in from reference TRBV2 and TRBJ2-5): EPEVTQTPSHQVTQMGQEVILRCVPISNHLYFYWYRQILGQKVEFLVSFYNNEISEKSEIFDDQFSVERPDGSNFTLKIRSTKLEDSAMYFCASRPDRGGLETQYFGPGTRLLVL.

J is TRBJ1-1 and V is TRBV18; tentatively, D is TRBD1 (5 bases). V was trimmed by 0 bases and J by 5 bases, leaving 22 bases between them. CDR1 and CDR2 (germline): KGHSH, LQKENI. This CDR3 contains 18 residues. This chain's CDR3 is CASSPPGQAHGWGTEAFF. CDR3 nucleotides: TGTGCCAGCTCACCACCCGGTCAGGCCCACGGATGGGGGACTGAAGCTTTCTTT.

This sequence joins TRBV12-5 and TRBJ2-1, with 12 nucleotides matching TRBD2. V shed 4 bases, J shed 9 bases, and the junction held 10 bases outside the gene matches. The CDR3 consists of 16 residues. Germline V lookup: CDR1 LGHNT, CDR2 FRNRAP. The CDR3 nucleotides read TGTGCTAGTGGTTCCCCCGCTAGCGGGGGGGCGGGTGAGCAGTTCTTC. The encoded protein is CASGSPASGGAGEQFF.

The chain employs TRBV7-9 and TRBJ2-7; D is perhaps TRBD2 (6 bases). The V and J ends lost 4 bases and 5 bases respectively, with 15 bases between them. Looked up from germline, CDR1 is SEHNR and CDR2 is FQNEAQ (reference sequence). The CDR3 consists of 14 residues. The CDR3 region is CASSSRDGKNEQYF. Here the CDR3 DNA reads TGTGCCAGCAGCTCGCGGGACGGCAAGAACGAGCAGTACTTC.

The chain carries TRBV12-5 and TRBJ1-1; D is possibly TRBD1 (6 bases). The V end lost 0 bases, the J end lost 0 bases, and 11 bases lay between the germline ends. This CDR3 spans 16 amino acids. Per the germline V gene, CDR1 is LGHNT and CDR2 is FRNRAP. CDR3 in amino acids: CASGLVQGFMNTEAFF. The CDR3 DNA is TGTGCTAGTGGTTTGGTCCAGGGGTTCATGAACACTGAAGCTTTCTTT. Looking up the rest from reference TRBV12-5 and TRBJ1-1 gives the full variable domain: DARVTQTPRHKVTEMGQEVTMRCQPILGHNTVFWYRQTMMQGLELLAYFRNRAPLDDSGMPKDRFSAEMPDATLATLKIQPSEPRDSAVYFCASGLVQGFMNTEAFFGQGTRLTVV.

The V call is TRBV6-1, the J call TRBJ2-7; 7 nucleotides match TRBD2. From germline, CDR1 is MNHNS and CDR2 SASEGT. The trim removed 4 bases at V and 3 bases at J, leaving 9 bases unmatched. The CDR3 extends over 15 amino acids. CDR3 in amino acids: CASSAVGREGYEQYF. The CDR3 nucleotides read TGTGCCAGCAGTGCCGTGGGCAGGGAGGGCTACGAGCAGTACTTC.

The chain links TRBV10-2 to TRBJ2-5; D gene ambiguous. Germline CDR1 reads WSHSY; CDR2 reads SAAADI. The V end lost 4 bases, the J end lost 5 bases, and 5 bases lay between the germline ends. This CDR3 comprises 11 residues. Written as DNA, the CDR3 is TGCGCCAGCAGTGCCTTGGAGACCCAGTACTTC. Translating it yields CASSALETQYF.

The rearrangement joins TRBV9 to TRBJ2-7; D perhaps matches TRBD2 (5 bases). The length of the CDR3 is 15 residues. The germline V gene encodes CDR1 SGDLS and CDR2 YYNGEE. V was cut by 0 bases and J by 5 bases, with 15 bases left in between. CDR3 region: CASSVAARGDDEQYF. CDR3 nucleotides: TGTGCCAGCAGCGTAGCTGCCCGGGGTGATGACGAGCAGTACTTC.

The J gene is TRBJ1-1, the V gene TRBV28; possible D gene TRBD1, 5 bases. The germline gives CDR1 MDHEN, CDR2 SYDVKM. Trimming removed 4 bases at V and 1 base at J, with 10 bases between. The CDR3 totals 14 residues. The CDR3 region has the DNA TGTGCCAGCAGTTCCCCGGGGCGGAACACTGAAGCTTTCTTT. Amino acids: CASSSPGRNTEAFF.